Listed below are T cell receptor beta chains from one sample, sequenced in a study of shared clonotypes between healthy human individuals. Sequenced by immunoSEQ multiplex PCR; TCRdb stores in-frame clones only, minus some. The repertoire holds about 2 million clones, with about 94% as singletons. Sequencing was carried out using naive CD8+ T cells sorted from blood. These TCRs come from a man aged 18 to 29 in good health. Each CDR3 is given with its conserved first and last residue. The D gene is left open where the match is weak. Only some rows state a clone size, as once, few, many or a class for expanded clones.

.,.,TRBV7-9,TRBJ1-2,CASSPPHRYGYTF,TGTGCCAGCAGCCCCCCCCACAGATATGGCTACACCTTC
.,few,TRBV4-1,TRBJ2-7,CASRRGAEAPYEQYF,TGCGCCAGCAGAAGGGGGGCAGAGGCCCCCTACGAGCAGTACTTC
TRBD2,.,TRBV4-1,TRBJ2-7,CASSLGLAVEQYF,TGCGCCAGCAGCTTGGGACTAGCGGTCGAGCAGTACTTC
.,.,TRBV7-9,TRBJ2-7,CASSEGHEQYF,TGTGCCAGCAGCGAGGGTCACGAGCAGTACTTC
.,.,TRBV7-9,TRBJ2-1,CASSLTSYNEQFF,TGTGCCAGCAGCTTAACGAGCTACAATGAGCAGTTCTTC
.,once,TRBV2,TRBJ1-2,CASSEGEYGYTF,TGTGCCAGCAGTGAGGGAGAATATGGCTACACCTTC
.,.,TRBV4-1,TRBJ2-7,CASRPTLSVYEQYF,TGCGCCAGCAGACCGACCCTCAGTGTCTACGAGCAGTACTTC
TRBD1,.,TRBV28,TRBJ1-6,CASTAHTGVGSPLHF,TGTGCCAGCACAGCTCACACAGGGGTTGGATCACCCCTCCACTTT
TRBD1,.,TRBV28,TRBJ2-7,CASIKTGAEQYF,TGTGCCAGCATCAAAACAGGGGCCGAGCAGTACTTC
.,.,TRBV6-1,TRBJ2-1,CASSSIFGHNEQFF,TGTGCCAGCAGCAGCATTTTCGGACACAATGAGCAGTTCTTC
TRBD2,.,TRBV13,TRBJ2-3,CASSRLASTDTQYF,TGTGCCAGCAGCCGACTAGCTAGCACAGATACGCAGTATTTT
.,.,TRBV4-1,TRBJ1-1,CASSQPGGGPEAFF,TGCGCCAGCAGCCAACCCGGGGGGGGTCCTGAAGCTTTCTTT
.,.,TRBV5-1,TRBJ1-1,CASSLDIGPPGVGTEAFF,TGCGCCAGCAGCCTGGACATCGGGCCCCCGGGGGTTGGCACTGAAGCTTTCTTT
TRBD2,.,TRBV27,TRBJ2-7,CASGLAGVNEQYF,TGTGCCAGCGGACTAGCGGGAGTAAACGAGCAGTACTTC
.,.,TRBV9,TRBJ2-1,CASSVAGVNNEQFF,TGTGCCAGCAGCGTAGCGGGAGTGAACAATGAGCAGTTCTTC
.,.,TRBV28,TRBJ1-2,CASSRTTFYGYTF,TGTGCCAGCAGTCGAACAACGTTCTATGGCTACACCTTC
.,.,TRBV7-9,TRBJ1-1,CASSLWTEFKHTEAFF,TGTGCCAGCAGCTTATGGACAGAATTCAAACACACTGAAGCTTTCTTT
TRBD1,once,TRBV10-3,TRBJ2-1,CAISDPGQGDEQFF,TGTGCCATCAGTGACCCGGGACAGGGTGATGAGCAGTTCTTC
.,.,TRBV2,TRBJ1-5,CASSAAGNQPQHF,TGTGCCAGCAGCGCGGCAGGGAATCAGCCCCAGCATTTT
.,.,TRBV9,TRBJ1-2,CASSVGTGANYGYTF,TGTGCCAGCAGCGTAGGGACTGGGGCTAACTATGGCTACACCTTC
.,.,TRBV7-2,TRBJ2-3,CASSFLAIGTDTQYF,TGTGCCAGCAGCTTCCTAGCGATAGGGACAGATACGCAGTATTTT
TRBD1,.,TRBV5-1,TRBJ1-2,CASSSPGQGRSYGYTF,TGCGCCAGCAGCTCACCGGGACAGGGTAGAAGCTATGGCTACACCTTC
.,.,TRBV9,TRBJ1-2,CASSVVDEGYGYTF,TGTGCCAGCAGCGTCGTCGATGAGGGATATGGCTACACCTTC